This T cell receptor (beta chain) was found in a study of breast tumors, draining lymph nodes, adjacent tissues. In this sample, this clonotype turned up many times. TCRdb recomputed calls from the multiplex PCR reads with MiXCR, one row per CDR3 protein. The sample has approximately 230,000 distinct CDR3 sequences; less than 35% are singletons. The V and J ends lost 1 base and 5 bases, in that order; junction bases with no gene match: 4. CDR3 size: 14 residues. Germline loops: CDR1 MGHRA, CDR2 YSYEKL. Breast cancer patients provided tissue from their axillary draining lymph nodes. The sample consisted of axillary lymph node tissue. This clonotype was sampled from a female donor with breast cancer. Some clones in this sample may be carry-over from other donors' samples. This chain joins TRBV4-1 and TRBJ2-7, with 8 bases lining up with TRBD2. Here the CDR3 DNA reads TGCGCCAGCAGCCAAGCGGGGGGGCTGGACGAGCAGTACTTC. Translation: CASSQAGGLDEQYF.